This T cell receptor (beta chain) came from a study of human T cells and chemical hapten exposure (dated by TCRdb to about 2021). In terms of the full investigation: For sensitization, 2% DPC in acetone was applied to a 2 cm by 2 cm area of upper inner arm skin. Weekly therapeutic DPC doses were additionally applied to the scalp of patients throughout the approximately 25-week study period. Libraries were pooled for sequencing, and variation in per-sample TCR yields was attributed mainly to small differences in library volumes within the pool. Blood for TCR sequencing was provided by twenty-nine alopecia patients at one to four time points (pre-sensitization, 2, 6 and 24 weeks). The study tracked peripheral blood TCR repertoire changes in vivo during primary and secondary sensitization to the hapten diphenylcyclopropenone (DPC) in alopecia patients. Blood samples were taken from patients before sensitization (week 0) and then at 2, 6 and about 24 weeks after DPC sensitization. The patient cohort, mostly female, included alopecia areata with under or over 50% scalp involvement, alopecia totalis and alopecia universalis. Patch testing was done on the upper back using Finn chambers containing 0.01% DPC, and results were scored after 6 days according to International Contact Dermatitis Research Group standards. Overall results and qualifications from the work: Alopecia, a presumed autoimmune disease, was present in all patients, so the immune response of the patients might differ from that of healthy individuals. Patch test score correlated positively with the number of PT1 expanded TCRs, reaching significance at thresholds 8, 16 and 32 but not at 4. Significantly more large CDR3 similarity clusters were formed by expanded TCRs than by pre-sensitization or healthy control sets, consistent with antigen-driven responses. DPC sensitization did not change the number of TCRs with a frequency above 1 in 1000, and there was no evidence of changes in global repertoire structure. Repeated subsampling changed both the strength of the expansion versus patch-test correlation and the threshold at which the correlation became significant.

Libraries were made using RACE. The instrument was a NextSeq 500. Library preparation attached unique molecular identifiers to individual cDNA molecules for quantitative, reproducible TCR counting. For every blood RNA sample, sequencing covered both the TCR alpha and TCR beta chains. On the study's bioinformatics: A median of roughly 98,000 TCRs per sample was observed, with a range of roughly 23,224 to 750,000. The Decombinator software suite was used to annotate the V, J and CDR3 of the TCR reads. For PS versus PT1 abundance plots, all samples were subsampled to the same number of TCRs (28,000). Expanded TCRs were defined as absent before sensitization and observed at least eight times at the 2-week time point. TCRdb reprocessing: public reads trimmed at Q25 with fastp, clones called with MiXCR, in-frame beta chains kept. Under each unique CDR3 protein, matching rows form one entry showing the most common genes and DNA. TCRdb assigned the V and J calls; the authors' analysis was not used. The sample table contains about 190,000 distinct CDR3 sequences; only one count was recorded for more than 20% of them. 2% to 3% of the sample comes from the top ten.

The time point label corresponds to: patch test 3, about 24 weeks after DPC sensitization. According to the study, the label for this sample's treatment or condition signals: therapeutic diphenylcyclopropenone sensitization with weekly scalp DPC. At each patch-test visit, blood was drawn before the patch test was applied. To be eligible, patients had to be aged 18 to 70, diagnosed with alopecia and judged suitable for DPC therapy, while pregnant patients were excluded. Total RNA was isolated from unfractionated whole blood collected in Tempus Blood RNA tubes. The germline V gene specifies ENHRY as CDR1 and SYGVKD as CDR2. The trim is 5 bases for V and 6 bases for J, with a gap of 8 bases between the germline ends. Spanning cysteine to phenylalanine, the CDR3 consists of 11 amino acids. The kept DNA is CDR3 alone, 33 bases in frame from the first base. This clonotype was counted a few times. What antigen it recognizes has not been identified. No qualities accompany the bases; no much larger clone lies one base away.

The sequence is built from TRBV10-3 and TRBJ2-7; the D region possibly corresponds to TRBD2 (6 bases align). This receptor was obtained from a middle-aged woman with alopecia areata. Some clones in this sample may be carry-over from other donors' samples. The sequenced sample was whole blood, obtained in connection with sensitization to the hapten diphenylcyclopropenone (DPC). The nucleotides are TGTGCCATCAGTCCCGGGAGCGAGCAGTACTTC. Its product reads: CAISPGSEQYF.